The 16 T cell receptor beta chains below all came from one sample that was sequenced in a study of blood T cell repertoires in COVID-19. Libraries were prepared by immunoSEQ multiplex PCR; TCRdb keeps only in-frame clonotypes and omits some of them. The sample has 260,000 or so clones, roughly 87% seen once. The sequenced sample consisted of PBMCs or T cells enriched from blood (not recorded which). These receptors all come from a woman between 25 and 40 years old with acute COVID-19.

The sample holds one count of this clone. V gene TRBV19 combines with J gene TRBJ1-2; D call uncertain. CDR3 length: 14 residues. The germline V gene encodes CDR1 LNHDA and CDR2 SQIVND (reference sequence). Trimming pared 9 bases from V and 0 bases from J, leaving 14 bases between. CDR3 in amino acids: CASSSGAANYGYTF. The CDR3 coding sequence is TGTGCCAGCTCTAGTGGTGCCGCTAACTATGGCTACACCTTC. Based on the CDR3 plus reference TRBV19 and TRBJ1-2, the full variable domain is DGGITQSPKYLFRKEGQNVTLSCEQNLNHDAMYWYRQDPGQGLRLIYYSQIVNDFQKGDIAEGYSVSREKKESFPLTVTSAQKNPTAFYLCASSSGAANYGYTFGSGTRLTVV.

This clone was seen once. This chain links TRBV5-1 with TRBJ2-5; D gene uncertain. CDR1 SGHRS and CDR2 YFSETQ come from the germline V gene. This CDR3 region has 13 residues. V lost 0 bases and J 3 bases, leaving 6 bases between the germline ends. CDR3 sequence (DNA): TGCGCCAGCAGCTTGGACAGAGAAGAGACCCAGTACTTC. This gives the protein CASSLDREETQYF.

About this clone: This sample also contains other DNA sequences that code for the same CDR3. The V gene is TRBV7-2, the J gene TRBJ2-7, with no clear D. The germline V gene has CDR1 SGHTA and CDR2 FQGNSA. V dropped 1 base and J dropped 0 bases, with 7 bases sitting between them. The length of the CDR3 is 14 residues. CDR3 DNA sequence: TGTGCCAGCAGCTTAGGAGGCACCTCCTACGAGCAGTACTTC. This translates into CASSLGGTSYEQYF.

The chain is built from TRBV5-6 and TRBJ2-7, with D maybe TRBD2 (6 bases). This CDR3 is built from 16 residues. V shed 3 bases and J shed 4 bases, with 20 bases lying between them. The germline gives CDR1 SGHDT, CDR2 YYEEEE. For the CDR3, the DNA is TGTGCCAGCAGCTCGATCCTAGGGGTGGGGGGTTACGAGCAGTACTTC. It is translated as CASSSILGVGGYEQYF.

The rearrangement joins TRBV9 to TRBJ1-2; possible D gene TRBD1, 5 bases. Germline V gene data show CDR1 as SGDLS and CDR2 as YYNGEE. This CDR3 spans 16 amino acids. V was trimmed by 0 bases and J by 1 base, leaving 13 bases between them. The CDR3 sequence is CASSVDSRALNYGYTF. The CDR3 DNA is TGTGCCAGCAGCGTAGATAGCAGGGCCCTTAACTATGGCTACACCTTC.

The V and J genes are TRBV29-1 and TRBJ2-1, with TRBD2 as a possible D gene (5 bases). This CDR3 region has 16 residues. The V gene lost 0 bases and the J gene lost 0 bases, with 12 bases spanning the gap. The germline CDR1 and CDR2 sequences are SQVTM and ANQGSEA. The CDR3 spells CSVEDPSGSSYNEQFF. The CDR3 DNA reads TGCAGCGTTGAAGATCCCTCGGGGAGCTCCTACAATGAGCAGTTCTTC.

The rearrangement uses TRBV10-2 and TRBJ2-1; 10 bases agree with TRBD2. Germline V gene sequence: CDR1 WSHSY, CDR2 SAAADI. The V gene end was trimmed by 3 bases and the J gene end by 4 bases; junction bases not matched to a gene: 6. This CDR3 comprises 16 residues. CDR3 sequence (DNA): TGCGCCAGCAGTGACCTAGCGGGGGCATCTTACAATGAGCAGTTCTTC. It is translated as CASSDLAGASYNEQFF.

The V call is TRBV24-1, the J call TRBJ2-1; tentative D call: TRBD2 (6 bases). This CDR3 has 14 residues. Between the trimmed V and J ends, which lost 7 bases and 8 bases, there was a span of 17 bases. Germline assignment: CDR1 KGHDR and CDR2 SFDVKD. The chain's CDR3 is CATSQAASADEQFF. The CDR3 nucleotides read TGTGCCACCAGCCAAGCAGCTAGCGCCGATGAGCAGTTCTTC.

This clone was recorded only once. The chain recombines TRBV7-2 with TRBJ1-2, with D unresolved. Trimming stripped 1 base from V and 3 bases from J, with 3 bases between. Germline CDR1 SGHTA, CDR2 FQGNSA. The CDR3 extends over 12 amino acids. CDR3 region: CASSLGDYGYTF. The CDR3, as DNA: TGTGCCAGCAGCTTAGGAGACTATGGCTACACCTTC.

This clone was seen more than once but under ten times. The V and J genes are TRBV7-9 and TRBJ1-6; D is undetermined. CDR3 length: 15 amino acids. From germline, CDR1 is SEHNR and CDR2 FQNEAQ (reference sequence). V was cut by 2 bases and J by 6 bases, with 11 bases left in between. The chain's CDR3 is CASSLMRAVNSPLHF. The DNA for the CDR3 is TGTGCCAGCAGCTTAATGAGGGCGGTTAATTCACCCCTCCACTTT.

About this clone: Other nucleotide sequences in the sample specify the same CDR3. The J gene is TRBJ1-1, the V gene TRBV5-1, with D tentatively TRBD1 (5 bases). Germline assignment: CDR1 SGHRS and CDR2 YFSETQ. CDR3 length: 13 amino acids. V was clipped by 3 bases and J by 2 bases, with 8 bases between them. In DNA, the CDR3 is TGCGCCAGCAGCTCCGGGACTAACACTGAAGCTTTCTTT. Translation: CASSSGTNTEAFF.

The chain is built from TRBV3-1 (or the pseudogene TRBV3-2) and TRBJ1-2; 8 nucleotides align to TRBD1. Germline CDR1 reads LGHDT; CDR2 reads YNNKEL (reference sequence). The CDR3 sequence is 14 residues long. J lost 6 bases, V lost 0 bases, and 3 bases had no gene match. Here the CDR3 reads CASSQDPGGNGYTF. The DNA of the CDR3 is TGTGCCAGCAGCCAAGATCCAGGGGGCAATGGCTACACCTTC.

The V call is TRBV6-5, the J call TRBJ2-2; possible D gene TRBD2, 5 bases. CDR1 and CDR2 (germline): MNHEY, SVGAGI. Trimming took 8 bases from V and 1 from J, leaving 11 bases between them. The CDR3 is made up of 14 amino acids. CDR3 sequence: CASLLAGNTGELFF. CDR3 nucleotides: TGTGCCAGCCTCCTGGCGGGGAACACCGGGGAGCTGTTTTTT.

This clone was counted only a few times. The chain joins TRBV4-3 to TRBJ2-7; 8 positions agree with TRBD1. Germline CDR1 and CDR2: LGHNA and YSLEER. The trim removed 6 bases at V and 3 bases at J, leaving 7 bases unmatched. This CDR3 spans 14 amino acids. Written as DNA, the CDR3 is TGCGCCAGCAGTCCGGGACAGGCGGGCTACGAGCAGTACTTC. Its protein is CASSPGQAGYEQYF.

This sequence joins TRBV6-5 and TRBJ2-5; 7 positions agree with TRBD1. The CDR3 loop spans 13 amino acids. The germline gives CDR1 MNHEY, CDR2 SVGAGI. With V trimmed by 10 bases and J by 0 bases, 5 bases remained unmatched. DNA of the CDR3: TGTGCCATTTCGACAGGGCACCAAGAGACCCAGTACTTC. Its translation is CAISTGHQETQYF.

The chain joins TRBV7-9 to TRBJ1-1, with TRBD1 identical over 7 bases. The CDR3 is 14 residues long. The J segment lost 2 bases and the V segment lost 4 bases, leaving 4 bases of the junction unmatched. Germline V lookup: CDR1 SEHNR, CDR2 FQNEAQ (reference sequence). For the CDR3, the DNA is TGTGCCAGCAGCTCAGGGACAGTTAACACTGAAGCTTTCTTT. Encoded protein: CASSSGTVNTEAFF.